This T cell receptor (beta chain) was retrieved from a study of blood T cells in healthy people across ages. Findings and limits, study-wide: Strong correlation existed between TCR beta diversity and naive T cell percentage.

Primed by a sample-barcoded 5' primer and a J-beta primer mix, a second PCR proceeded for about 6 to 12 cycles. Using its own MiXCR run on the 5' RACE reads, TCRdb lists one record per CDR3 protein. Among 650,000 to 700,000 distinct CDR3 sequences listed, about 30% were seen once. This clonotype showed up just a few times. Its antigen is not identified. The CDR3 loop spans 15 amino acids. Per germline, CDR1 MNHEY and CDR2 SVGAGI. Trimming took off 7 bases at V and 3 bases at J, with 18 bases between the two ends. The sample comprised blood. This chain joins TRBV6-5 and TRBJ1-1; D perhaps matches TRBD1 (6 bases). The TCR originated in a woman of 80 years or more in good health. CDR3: CASIPLLDRYTEAFF. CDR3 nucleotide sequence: TGTGCCAGCATCCCCCTCCTGGACAGATACACTGAAGCTTTCTTT.